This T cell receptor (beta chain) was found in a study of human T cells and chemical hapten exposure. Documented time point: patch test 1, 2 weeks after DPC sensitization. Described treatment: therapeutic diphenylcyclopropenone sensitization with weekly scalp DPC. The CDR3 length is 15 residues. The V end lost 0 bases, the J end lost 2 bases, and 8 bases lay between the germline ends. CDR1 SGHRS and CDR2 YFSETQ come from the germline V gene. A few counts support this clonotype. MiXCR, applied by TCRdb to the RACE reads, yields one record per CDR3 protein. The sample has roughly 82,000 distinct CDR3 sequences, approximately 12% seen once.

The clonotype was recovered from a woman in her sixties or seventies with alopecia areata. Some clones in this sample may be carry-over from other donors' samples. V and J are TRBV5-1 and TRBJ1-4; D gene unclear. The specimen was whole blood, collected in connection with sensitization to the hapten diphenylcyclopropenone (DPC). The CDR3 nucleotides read TGCGCCAGCAGCTTGGGACAAACGACTAATGAAAAACTGTTTTTT. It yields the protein CASSLGQTTNEKLFF.